One T cell receptor beta chain is described in this entry. Its antigen is unknown. The data were obtained in a study of response to subunit inactivated influenza vaccine. Whole-study results and caveats: Authors suggested seasonal influenza vaccinations each recruit few new T cells.

Germline CDR1 and CDR2: MGHDK and SYGVNS. The CDR3 covers 14 residues. V lost 7 bases, J lost 5 bases, and 9 bases stayed unmatched. One entry per CDR3 protein, called by TCRdb with MiXCR from the RT-PCR reads. The sample consists of about 500,000 distinct CDR3 sequences, 10% to 15% of them appearing once. This chain connects TRBV25-1 to TRBJ2-3, with 7 bases fitting TRBD2. The specimen comprised PBMCs from blood, sampled more than 35 days after vaccination. The receptor comes from a man aged 45-65 years who received an inactivated influenza vaccine. CDR3 in DNA: TGTGCCAGCATGAGAGGGAGGGCCGTAGATACGCAGTATTTT. Translation gives CASMRGRAVDTQYF.